This TCR beta chain was sequenced for a study of cytomegalovirus exposure and HLA in healthy donors. Study findings and constraints: Reports described diagnosis of cytomegalovirus status by the classifier as highly specific and sensitive. In a later analysis, DRB1 alleles had the most associated TCRs; HLA-C alleles the fewest.

With 60 Vbeta and 13 Jbeta primers, the PCR was carried out. In the authors' methods: Around 11 million shared chains were among around 78 million unique TCR beta chains counted in a later analysis. The repertoire was sequenced with immunoSEQ multiplex PCR; TCRdb's copy has only in-frame clones and lacks some. That table is the source of V, J and clone size, and D and trimming were worked out from the DNA. The data show 130,000 to 150,000 clones, nearly 80% seen once. Though probably carrying unrecorded immune exposures, donors were nominally healthy at sampling. This clone was seen just once. No antigen is known for it. Germline assignment: CDR1 LGHNA and CDR2 YNFKEQ. Deletions cut 4 bases from V and 3 bases from J, with 15 bases between. The CDR3 sequence is 16 residues long.

Sequencing was performed on PBMCs. The source is a man aged 35 to 55 in good health and CMV-seropositive. The chain links TRBV4-2 to TRBJ2-2; TRBD1 is a possible D gene (7 bases). CDR3 bases: TGTGCCAGCAGCCTGGAGGGACAGAGCCACACCGGGGAGCTGTTTTTT. It encodes CASSLEGQSHTGELFF.